This is a list of T cell receptor beta chains from one sample in a study of metastatic and nonmetastatic thyroid tumors. TCRdb reanalyzed the PCR reads with MiXCR. The sample lists 60,000 to 85,000 clones, around 18% occurring once. The sequencing input was blood. Receptors originate from a female donor with papillary thyroid cancer or a benign thyroid nodule (not recorded which). Some clones in this sample may be carry-over from other donors' samples. Both conserved end residues are part of each CDR3. A D gene is named only where the DNA matches it firmly. Clone sizes are given selectively: once, few, many, or a class where the clone is expanded.

v_gene	d_gene	j_gene	abundance	CDR3aa	CDR3nt
TRBV2	TRBD1	TRBJ1-3	many	CASSEEQGAFGNTIYF	TGTGCCAGCAGTGAAGAACAGGGGGCCTTTGGAAACACCATATATTTT
TRBV7-6	TRBD1	TRBJ2-5	NA	CASSTRDRKETQYF	TGTGCCAGCAGCACCCGGGACAGAAAAGAGACCCAGTACTTC
TRBV28	NA	TRBJ2-3	many	CASAQGTDTQYF	TGTGCCAGCGCCCAGGGAACAGATACGCAGTATTTT
TRBV6-1	NA	TRBJ1-4	many	CASSDGHGTYEKLFF	TGTGCCAGCAGTGATGGACACGGGACATACGAAAAACTGTTTTTT
TRBV5-1	NA	TRBJ1-1	NA	CASSSRPLENTEAFF	TGCGCCAGCAGCTCCCGGCCCTTGGAAAACACTGAAGCTTTCTTT
TRBV28	NA	TRBJ1-2	NA	CASTVLGGDYGYTF	TGTGCCAGCACTGTTCTGGGGGGGGACTATGGCTACACCTTC
TRBV20-1	TRBD2	TRBJ2-7	many	CSARDEREYYEQYF	TGCAGTGCTAGAGATGAGCGGGAGTACTACGAGCAGTACTTC
TRBV12-3/TRBV12-4	NA	TRBJ1-1	NA	CASSLGGKVNTEAFF	TGTGCCAGCAGTTTAGGGGGGAAGGTGAACACTGAAGCTTTCTTT
TRBV30	NA	TRBJ2-1	NA	CAWRGGEQFF	TGTGCCTGGAGGGGAGGTGAGCAGTTCTTC
TRBV11-2	TRBD2	TRBJ2-7	NA	CASSLGMMIGLAGDEQYF	TGTGCCAGCAGCTTGGGGATGATGATCGGACTAGCGGGGGACGAGCAGTACTTC
TRBV29-1	NA	TRBJ1-1	many	CSVEGRRARRPEAFF	TGCAGCGTTGAAGGGCGAAGGGCCAGAAGGCCTGAAGCTTTCTTT
TRBV13	NA	TRBJ2-2	many	CASSLRSNTGELFF	TGTGCCAGCAGCTTGAGATCGAACACCGGGGAGCTGTTTTTT
TRBV10-3	TRBD1	TRBJ2-7	many	CATGTGDSYEQYF	TGTGCCACTGGGACAGGAGACTCCTACGAGCAGTACTTC
TRBV15	NA	TRBJ2-5	NA	CATSSVPRETQCF	TGTGCCACCAGCTCAGTACCTCGGGAGACCCAGTGCTTC
TRBV20-1	NA	TRBJ2-7	many	CSARGGFYEQYF	TGCAGTGCTAGGGGGGGATTCTACGAGCAGTACTTC
TRBV7-9	NA	TRBJ2-2	many	CASSFQGRLNTGELFF	TGTGCCAGCAGCTTCCAGGGCCGATTGAACACCGGGGAGCTGTTTTTT
TRBV27	NA	TRBJ2-7	NA	CASSLTSGTSYEQYF	TGTGCCAGCAGTTTAACTAGTGGTACCTCCTACGAGCAGTACTTC
TRBV6-1	NA	TRBJ2-7	many	CASSNPSGQTYEQYF	TGTGCCAGCAGTAACCCCTCCGGACAGACCTACGAGCAGTACTTC
TRBV10-3	NA	TRBJ2-7	medium-sized	CAIYEQYF	TGTGCCATCTACGAGCAGTACTTC
TRBV9	NA	TRBJ2-6	many	CASSVVDRVGANVLTF	TGTGCCAGCAGCGTAGTGGATAGGGTTGGGGCCAACGTCCTGACTTTC
TRBV7-3	TRBD1	TRBJ2-7	many	CASSPGQTYEQYF	TGTGCCAGCAGCCCGGGACAGACCTACGAGCAGTACTTC
TRBV19	NA	TRBJ2-2	few	CASSIWVTGELFF	TGTGCCAGTAGTATATGGGTCACCGGGGAGCTGTTTTTT
TRBV10-3	TRBD1	TRBJ2-7	many	CAISESTGTGIYEQYF	TGTGCCATCAGTGAGTCAACCGGGACAGGGATCTACGAGCAGTACTTC
TRBV5-5	NA	TRBJ2-5	few	CASSLSIEGRETQYF	TGTGCCAGCAGCTTGTCGATCGAAGGGAGGGAGACCCAGTACTTC
TRBV10-3	NA	TRBJ1-5	many	CAISEGGGSQPQHF	TGTGCCATCAGTGAGGGGGGGGGAAGTCAGCCCCAGCATTTT
TRBV6-2/TRBV6-3	NA	TRBJ1-1	many	CASTRQQPNTEAFF	TGTGCCAGCACCCGACAACAGCCGAACACTGAAGCTTTCTTT
TRBV7-2	TRBD2	TRBJ2-3	NA	CASSLGGGSSAQYF	TGTGCCAGCAGCTTAGGGGGCGGGAGCAGTGCGCAGTATTTT
TRBV3-1	NA	TRBJ1-6	many	CASSPGLDNSPLHF	TGTGCCAGCAGCCCAGGACTGGATAATTCACCCCTCCACTTT
TRBV20-1	TRBD2	TRBJ2-7	many	CSASPLAGGYEQYF	TGCAGTGCTAGTCCGCTAGCGGGAGGCTACGAGCAGTACTTC